One sample yielded the 29 T cell receptor beta chains listed below, sequenced in a study of CD8 T cells in ankylosing spondylitis. MiXCR was run by TCRdb on the 5' RACE reads, yielding one entry per CDR3 protein. The sample contains about 240,000 distinct CDR3 sequences, around 7.8% of which appear only once. The specimen was blood, either unsorted or a sorted T cell fraction (not recorded which). Source of these receptors: a male donor with ankylosing spondylitis or in good health (not recorded which).

There are many counts of this clonotype. V and J are TRBV6-5 and TRBJ2-7; TRBD1 might be the D (6 bases). CDR3 length: 14 residues. Trimming pared 5 bases from V and 5 bases from J, leaving 16 bases between. Germline CDR1 MNHEY, CDR2 SVGAGI. CDR3 DNA: TGTGCCAGCAGTAACAGGCAGGGGAATGACGAGCAGTACTTC. Translating it yields CASSNRQGNDEQYF.

About this clonotype: A much larger clonotype is one base distant, so this may be a read error. The rearrangement links TRBV12-3 or TRBV12-4 to TRBJ2-2, with D possibly being TRBD1 or TRBD2 (6 bases each). CDR3 length equals 15 residues. Trimming stripped 3 bases from V and 1 base from J, with 9 bases between. The CDR3 sequence: CASSFGGGNTGELFF. The CDR3 DNA sequence: TGTGCCAGCAGTTTTGGAGGGGGGAACACCGGGGAGCTGTTTTTT.

This clonotype was counted many times. The genes are TRBV20-1 and TRBJ1-2; D unclear. The V gene's germline CDR1 is DFQATT and CDR2 SNEGSKA (reference sequence). V lost 2 bases and J 10 bases, leaving 17 bases between the germline ends. The CDR3 has 13 amino acids. The CDR3 region has the DNA TGCAGTGCTAGAAGCGGAGCCGATGTAGTCTACACCTTC. It specifies CSARSGADVVYTF.

There are many counts of this clonotype. This chain links TRBV29-1 with TRBJ1-1, with a tentative D call TRBD1 (5 bases). The CDR3 runs 11 residues. Germline V lookup: CDR1 SQVTM, CDR2 ANQGSEA. The V and J ends lost 7 bases and 2 bases respectively, with 8 bases between them. CDR3 sequence reads: CSAQGNTEAFF. CDR3 DNA: TGCAGCGCTCAGGGCAACACTGAAGCTTTCTTT.

This clonotype showed up just a few times. The V and J genes are TRBV18 and TRBJ2-2; 12 bases line up with TRBD2. This CDR3 region has 17 residues. CDR1 and CDR2 from the germline V gene are KGHSH and LQKENI. V shed 3 bases and J 2 bases; nucleotides not matched to a gene: 4. CDR3 protein: CASSPIGLAGNTGELFF. The CDR3 nucleotides are TGTGCCAGCTCACCTATCGGACTAGCGGGAAACACCGGGGAGCTGTTTTTT.

This clonotype has only a few counts. The chain has TRBV7-2 and TRBJ2-7, with 11 bases that match TRBD1. The CDR3 length is 14 residues. The V gene end was trimmed by 1 base and the J gene end by 11 bases; junction bases not matched to a gene: 7. Germline V gives CDR1 SGHTA, CDR2 FQGNSA. CDR3 DNA: TGTGCCAGCAGCTTAGGAAGGGACAGGGGGACGGAGTACTTC. Translated, it gives CASSLGRDRGTEYF.

The chain employs TRBV5-1 and TRBJ2-7; 8 bases fit TRBD1. Germline loops: CDR1 SGHRS, CDR2 YFSETQ. The junction had 7 bases not matched to a gene; V was cut back by 1 base and J by 4 bases. The CDR3 loop spans 15 amino acids. The CDR3 region is CASSLSWGQVYEQYF. The CDR3 DNA follows: TGCGCCAGCAGCTTGAGTTGGGGACAGGTATACGAGCAGTACTTC.

This clonotype was counted at least ten times. V is TRBV5-1 and J is TRBJ2-4; D is undetermined. The germline gives CDR1 SGHRS, CDR2 YFSETQ. The CDR3 has 18 residues. The V and J ends lost 2 bases and 0 bases respectively, with 18 bases between them. This CDR3 is CASSFSSLSGSAKNIQYF. CDR3 nucleotides: TGCGCCAGCAGCTTCTCGAGTCTTAGTGGATCAGCCAAAAACATTCAGTACTTC. Combining the CDR3 with reference TRBV5-1 and TRBJ2-4 gives the whole variable domain KAGVTQTPRYLIKTRGQQVTLSCSPISGHRSVSWYQQTPGQGLQFLFEYFSETQRNKGNFPGRFSGRQFSNSRSEMNVSTLELGDSALYLCASSFSSLSGSAKNIQYFGAGTRLSVL.

The rearrangement links TRBV10-3 to TRBJ2-6; D is undetermined. CDR1 is ENHRY and CDR2 is SYGVKD in the germline V gene. The ends were cut back, 7 bases at V and 3 bases at J, with 7 bases in the middle. This CDR3 is 13 amino acids long. This chain's CDR3 is CAITNGGANVLTF. The CDR3 DNA reads as TGTGCCATCACCAATGGTGGGGCCAACGTCCTGACTTTC.

This clonotype was seen at least ten times. This sequence joins TRBV12-3 or TRBV12-4 and TRBJ1-3; no firm D call. CDR3 length: 11 residues. Trimming cost V 9 bases and J 0 bases, with 3 bases left between them. The CDR3 nucleotides read TGTGCCAGTCACTCTGGAAACACCATATATTTT. As protein: CASHSGNTIYF.

The chain has TRBV7-9 and TRBJ2-1; D possibly corresponds to TRBD2 (6 bases). The length of the CDR3 is 16 residues. Trimming removed 6 bases at V and 9 bases at J, with 24 bases between. Germline V gives CDR1 SEHNR, CDR2 FQNEAQ (reference sequence). The CDR3 coding sequence is TGTGCCAGCAGTCTAGGGGCCAGCGGGCCCATGGGTGAGCAGTTCTTC. Protein product: CASSLGASGPMGEQFF.

In its sample, this clonotype was seen many times. The V gene is TRBV5-1, the J gene TRBJ2-7; TRBD2 matches at 7 bases. The CDR3 contains 15 residues. Germline CDR1 is SGHRS and CDR2 is YFSETQ. The J segment lost 6 bases and the V segment lost 1 base, leaving 10 bases of the junction unmatched. This CDR3 is CASSLSQVSGGEQYF. DNA of the CDR3: TGCGCCAGCAGCTTGAGCCAGGTTTCGGGAGGCGAGCAGTACTTC. Full variable domain (missing parts from reference TRBV5-1 and TRBJ2-7): KAGVTQTPRYLIKTRGQQVTLSCSPISGHRSVSWYQQTPGQGLQFLFEYFSETQRNKGNFPGRFSGRQFSNSRSEMNVSTLELGDSALYLCASSLSQVSGGEQYFGPGTRLTVT.

This clonotype was found many times. V is TRBV10-3 and J is TRBJ2-5, with a weak D call TRBD1 (6 bases). Trimming left V 0 bases short and J 5 bases short, with 13 bases between. The CDR3 sequence is 15 residues long. Germline-derived CDR1 and CDR2 are ENHRY and SYGVKD. For the CDR3, the DNA is TGTGCCATCAGTGAGTCCGCAGGGGTCGGTGAGACCCAGTACTTC. Protein product: CAISESAGVGETQYF.

This clonotype has a count of ten or more. The rearrangement uses TRBV6-5 and TRBJ1-1, with D possibly being TRBD1 (6 bases). Between the trimmed V and J ends, which lost 0 bases and 12 bases, there was a span of 17 bases. This CDR3 has 14 residues. Germline lookup yields CDR1 MNHEY and CDR2 SVGAGI. CDR3 protein: CASSYSRGKVGTFF. The CDR3 bases are TGTGCCAGCAGTTACTCCAGGGGCAAGGTTGGAACTTTCTTT.

At least ten counts were recorded for this clonotype. CDR3 DNA sequence: TGTGCCAGCAGTTACGAGTGGGGTCGGGACAGCACAGATACGCAGTATTTT. Its protein is CASSYEWGRDSTDTQYF. The V gene is TRBV6-2 or TRBV6-3, the J gene TRBJ2-3; D may be TRBD1 or TRBD2 (5 bases each). The CDR3 runs 17 residues. V gave up 2 bases and J gave up 0 bases, with 15 bases separating them. The germline CDR1 and CDR2 sequences are MNHEY and SVGEGT.

This clonotype was observed many times. The chain employs TRBV30 and TRBJ1-1, with 7 bases fitting TRBD1. The CDR3 length is 13 residues. Germline assignment: CDR1 GTSNPN and CDR2 SVGIG (reference sequence). After removal of 7 bases from V and 0 bases from J, the junction contained 5 bases not matched to a gene. CDR3 amino acids: CALDRALNTEAFF. The CDR3 DNA reads TGTGCCTTAGACAGGGCATTGAACACTGAAGCTTTCTTT.

In the case of this clonotype: At one boundary the junction diverges from the germline segment, which might be a read error. J is TRBJ2-6 and V is TRBV4-2; TRBD1 matches at 9 bases. The CDR3 is made up of 16 amino acids. Looked up from germline, CDR1 is LGHNA and CDR2 is YNFKEQ. CDR3 coding DNA: TGTGCCAGCTGCCAAGGGACAGGGTCCGGGGCCAACGTCCTGACTTTC. Amino acids: CASCQGTGSGANVLTF.

This clonotype was recorded many times. V usage is TRBV7-9 and J usage is TRBJ2-3; D possibly matches TRBD1 or TRBD2 (5 bases each). The CDR3 sequence is 16 residues long. The germline V and J ends were trimmed by 5 bases and 1 base, with 16 bases remaining between them. CDR1 and CDR2 from the germline V gene are SEHNR and FQNEAQ (reference sequence). CDR3 bases: TGTGCCAGCAGCCCCCCCCTGGGGGACGGCACAGATACGCAGTATTTT. It specifies CASSPPLGDGTDTQYF.

This clonotype was observed many times. The chain recombines TRBV5-1 with TRBJ2-5; perhaps TRBD1 as D (6 bases). Germline V lookup: CDR1 SGHRS, CDR2 YFSETQ. The CDR3 runs to 18 residues. The V and J ends lost 5 bases and 2 bases respectively, with 25 bases between them. The chain's CDR3 is CASRNGQGLGMRQETQYF. The CDR3 coding sequence is TGCGCCAGCAGAAATGGCCAGGGGTTAGGTATGAGGCAAGAGACCCAGTACTTC. The whole variable domain, remainder taken from reference TRBV5-1 and TRBJ2-5, is KAGVTQTPRYLIKTRGQQVTLSCSPISGHRSVSWYQQTPGQGLQFLFEYFSETQRNKGNFPGRFSGRQFSNSRSEMNVSTLELGDSALYLCASRNGQGLGMRQETQYFGPGTRLLVL.

This clonotype showed up many times. The rearrangement joins TRBV4-2 to TRBJ1-6; tentative D call: TRBD1 (5 bases). Trimming cost V 4 bases and J 6 bases, with 22 bases left between them. The length of the CDR3 is 18 residues. Germline-derived CDR1 and CDR2 are LGHNA and YNFKEQ. Here the CDR3 reads CASSPKKSWDRPNSPLHF. CDR3 coding DNA: TGTGCCAGCAGCCCTAAGAAGAGTTGGGACCGACCTAATTCACCCCTCCACTTT.

The table lists this clonotype with many counts. V and J are TRBV15 and TRBJ2-7; D might be TRBD2 (6 bases). The germline V and J ends were trimmed by 0 bases and 0 bases, with 18 bases remaining between them. CDR1 LNHNV and CDR2 YYDKDF come from the germline V gene (reference sequence). There are 18 residues in the CDR3. The chain's CDR3 is CATSRDSIYAGISYEQYF. CDR3 bases: TGTGCCACCAGCAGAGATTCTATTTATGCGGGAATCTCCTACGAGCAGTACTTC.

This clonotype was counted at least ten times. The V and J genes are TRBV29-1 and TRBJ2-7; possible D gene TRBD1, 6 bases. There are 13 residues in the CDR3. CDR1 and CDR2 from the germline V gene are SQVTM and ANQGSEA. V lost 7 bases and J 0 bases, leaving 13 bases between the germline ends. DNA for the CDR3: TGCAGCGCTGACGACAGGAGCTCCTACGAGCAGTACTTC. Translated: CSADDRSSYEQYF.

This clonotype showed up many times. The V gene is TRBV5-1, the J gene TRBJ1-2; 10 bases align to TRBD1. Trimming at V came to 4 bases and at J to 7 bases, leaving 10 bases not matched to a gene. The CDR3 consists of 15 residues. Germline lookup yields CDR1 SGHRS and CDR2 YFSETQ. The CDR3 DNA reads TGCGCCAGCAGCCCCAAGACAGGGGGCGCATCTGGCTACACCTTC. Its translation: CASSPKTGGASGYTF.

This clonotype has ten or more counts. The V call is TRBV4-3, the J call TRBJ2-1; unclear D gene. The CDR3 runs 15 residues. Germline V CDR1 and CDR2: LGHNA, YSLEER. V shed 0 bases and J shed 6 bases, with 12 bases lying between them. The CDR3 nucleotides are TGCGCCAGCAGCCAAGAGAAGGTTTTACGCAATGAGCAGTTCTTC. Translating gives CASSQEKVLRNEQFF.

This clonotype has a count of ten or more. The chain is built from TRBV29-1 and TRBJ2-7; TRBD2 aligns across 7 bases. The V segment lost 7 bases and the J segment 3 bases; nucleotides outside the gene matches: 12. The CDR3 has 14 residues. Germline CDR1 SQVTM, CDR2 ANQGSEA. The CDR3 protein is CSASLGSGVYEQYF. CDR3 nucleotides: TGCAGCGCCTCGCTGGGGAGCGGGGTCTACGAGCAGTACTTC.

This clonotype has more than one count but fewer than ten. This chain uses TRBV5-6 with TRBJ2-3; D is undetermined. This CDR3 has 14 residues. Germline V gives CDR1 SGHDT, CDR2 YYEEEE. V was cut by 1 base and J by 6 bases, with 12 bases left in between. CDR3 loop: CASSLNLKGDTQYF. For the CDR3, the DNA is TGTGCCAGCAGCTTGAACCTAAAAGGGGATACGCAGTATTTT.

This clonotype is categorized as medium-sized. This chain connects TRBV7-2 to TRBJ2-1; 10 nucleotides agree with TRBD1. This CDR3 region has 15 residues. The V and J ends lost 4 bases and 14 bases, in that order; junction bases with no gene match: 14. Germline-derived CDR1 and CDR2 are SGHTA and FQGNSA. In DNA, the CDR3 is TGTGCCAGCAGCTCCATGACAGGGGGCGCTTTAGGAGAGTTCTTC. As protein: CASSSMTGGALGEFF.

This clonotype came up many times. The rearrangement uses TRBV29-1 and TRBJ1-1, with D unclear. Germline lookup yields CDR1 SQVTM and CDR2 ANQGSEA. The V gene lost 5 bases and the J gene lost 5 bases, with 9 bases spanning the gap. The CDR3 is 11 amino acids. CDR3 coding DNA: TGCAGCGTTTCGGGTGAGACTGAAGCTTTCTTT. Its translation is CSVSGETEAFF. The variable domain in full, with the rest retrieved from reference TRBV29-1 and TRBJ1-1, is SAVISQKPSRDICQRGTSLTIQCQVDSQVTMMFWYRQQPGQSLTLIATANQGSEATYESGFVIDKFPISRPNLTFSTLTVSNMSPEDSSIYLCSVSGETEAFFGQGTRLTVV.

This clonotype was detected ten times or more. This chain uses TRBV7-2 with TRBJ1-3; 8 nucleotides line up with TRBD1. The CDR3 runs 14 residues. Germline trimming cut 5 bases from V and 4 bases from J; bases unmatched to any gene: 4. Germline V gene sequence: CDR1 SGHTA, CDR2 FQGNSA. CDR3 nucleotide sequence: TGTGCCAGCAGCGGTCGGACAGGGGGAAACACCATATATTTT. It specifies CASSGRTGGNTIYF.